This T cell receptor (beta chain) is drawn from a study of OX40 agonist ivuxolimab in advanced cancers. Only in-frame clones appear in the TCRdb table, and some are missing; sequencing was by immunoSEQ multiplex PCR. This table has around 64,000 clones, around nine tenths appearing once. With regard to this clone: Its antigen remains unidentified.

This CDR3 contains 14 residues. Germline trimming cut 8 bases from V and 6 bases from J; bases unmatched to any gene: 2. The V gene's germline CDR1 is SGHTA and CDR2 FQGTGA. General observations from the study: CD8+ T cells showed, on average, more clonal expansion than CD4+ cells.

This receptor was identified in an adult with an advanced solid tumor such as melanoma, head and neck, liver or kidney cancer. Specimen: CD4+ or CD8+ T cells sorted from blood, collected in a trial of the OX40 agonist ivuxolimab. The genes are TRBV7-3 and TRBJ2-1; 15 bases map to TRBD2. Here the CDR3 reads CASGLAGGSNEQFF. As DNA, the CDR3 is TGTGCCAGCGGACTAGCGGGGGGGAGCAATGAGCAGTTCTTC.